The 8 T cell receptor beta chains reported below all come from one sample, sequenced in a study of radiotherapy plus CTLA-4 blockade in lung cancer. Sequencing used immunoSEQ multiplex PCR; TCRdb keeps in-frame clones, though not all of them. This table has about 50,000 clones, about 83% appearing once. This sample comprised peripheral blood, obtained from a patient treated with radiotherapy plus ipilimumab. The receptors come from a human donor with non-small cell lung cancer whose response to radiotherapy plus ipilimumab could not be evaluated.

The gene calls are TRBV7-9 and TRBJ2-5; TRBD1 is a possible D gene (7 bases). V lost 6 bases to trimming and J lost 4 bases, with 18 bases between them. Germline V gene sequence: CDR1 SEHNR, CDR2 FQNEAQ (reference sequence). CDR3 length equals 15 residues. CDR3 in amino acids: CASSRSQGRGETQYF. The CDR3 DNA is TGTGCCAGCAGTCGTTCACAGGGGCGGGGAGAGACCCAGTACTTC. The variable domain in full, completed from reference TRBV7-9 and TRBJ2-5, reads DTGVSQNPRHKITKRGQNVTFRCDPISEHNRLYWYRQTLGQGPEFLTYFQNEAQLEKSRLLSDRFSAERPKGSFSTLEIQRTEQGDSAMYLCASSRSQGRGETQYFGPGTRLLVL.

The rearrangement joins TRBV5-6 to TRBJ2-1; 9 positions agree with TRBD2. The CDR3 spans 16 residues. Germline CDR1 SGHDT, CDR2 YYEEEE. The V and J ends lost 2 bases and 2 bases, in that order; junction bases with no gene match: 5. CDR3 loop: CASSFGTSPPYNEQFF. CDR3 coding DNA: TGTGCCAGCAGCTTCGGGACTAGCCCACCCTACAATGAGCAGTTCTTC.

The chain's CDR3 is CASSQDMIAGVGRVTDTQYF. The CDR3 coding sequence is TGCGCCAGCAGCCAAGATATGATAGCGGGAGTGGGTAGGGTCACAGATACGCAGTATTTT. The chain combines TRBV4-3 with TRBJ2-3; 9 bases map to TRBD2. CDR3 size: 20 residues. The ends lost 0 bases at V and 2 bases at J; junction bases unmatched: 15. From germline, CDR1 is LGHNA and CDR2 YSLEER.

V is TRBV7-2 and J is TRBJ1-2; D is undetermined. The CDR3 has 14 residues. CDR1 and CDR2 (germline): SGHTA, FQGNSA. V was trimmed by 1 base and J by 0 bases, leaving 6 bases between them. In DNA, the CDR3 is TGTGCCAGCAGCTTAGAACCAGCTAACTATGGCTACACCTTC. Translated, it gives CASSLEPANYGYTF.

The chain combines TRBV19 with TRBJ2-1; 11 bases line up with TRBD2. The CDR3 spans 18 residues. V gave up 4 bases and J gave up 1 base; unmatched junction bases: 9. Germline CDR1 and CDR2: LNHDA and SQIVND (reference sequence). DNA for the CDR3: TGTGCCAGTAGTAGCAGGACTAGCGGGCTTTGGTCCTACAATGAGCAGTTCTTC. Translation: CASSSRTSGLWSYNEQFF. The full variable domain, its missing parts supplied by reference TRBV19 and TRBJ2-1, is DGGITQSPKYLFRKEGQNVTLSCEQNLNHDAMYWYRQDPGQGLRLIYYSQIVNDFQKGDIAEGYSVSREKKESFPLTVTSAQKNPTAFYLCASSSRTSGLWSYNEQFFGPGTRLTVL.

To note about this clone: A read error may account for a junction end that differs from germline. The chain links TRBV5-4 to TRBJ2-5; 8 nucleotides align to TRBD2. Germline V gene sequence: CDR1 SGHNT, CDR2 YYREEE (reference sequence). The CDR3 has 17 residues. The CDR3 sequence: CASSLPHSGKFQGTQYF. The CDR3 DNA sequence: TGTGCCAGCAGCTTGCCCCATAGCGGGAAATTCCAAGGGACCCAGTACTTC.

This chain uses TRBV7-3 with TRBJ2-1; D is uncertain. Trimming cost V 4 bases and J 4 bases, with 8 bases left between them. Germline assignment: CDR1 SGHTA and CDR2 FQGTGA. The CDR3 extends over 13 amino acids. CDR3 DNA: TGTGCCAGCAGCTCAACGTTATACAATGAGCAGTTCTTC. Encoded protein: CASSSTLYNEQFF. The variable domain in full, completed from reference TRBV7-3 and TRBJ2-1, reads GAGVSQTPSNKVTEKGKYVELRCDPISGHTALYWYRQSLGQGPEFLIYFQGTGAADDSGLPNDRFFAVRPEGSVSTLKIQRTERGDSAVYLCASSSTLYNEQFFGPGTRLTVL.

The chain links TRBV29-1 to TRBJ2-2; 8 bases fit TRBD1. The V gene end was trimmed by 1 base and the J gene end by 7 bases; junction bases not matched to a gene: 8. This CDR3 region has 15 residues. Per the germline V gene, CDR1 is SQVTM and CDR2 is ANQGSEA. This CDR3 is CSVEVRQGAIGELFF. The CDR3 DNA sequence: TGCAGCGTTGAAGTTCGGCAGGGGGCGATCGGGGAGCTGTTTTTT.